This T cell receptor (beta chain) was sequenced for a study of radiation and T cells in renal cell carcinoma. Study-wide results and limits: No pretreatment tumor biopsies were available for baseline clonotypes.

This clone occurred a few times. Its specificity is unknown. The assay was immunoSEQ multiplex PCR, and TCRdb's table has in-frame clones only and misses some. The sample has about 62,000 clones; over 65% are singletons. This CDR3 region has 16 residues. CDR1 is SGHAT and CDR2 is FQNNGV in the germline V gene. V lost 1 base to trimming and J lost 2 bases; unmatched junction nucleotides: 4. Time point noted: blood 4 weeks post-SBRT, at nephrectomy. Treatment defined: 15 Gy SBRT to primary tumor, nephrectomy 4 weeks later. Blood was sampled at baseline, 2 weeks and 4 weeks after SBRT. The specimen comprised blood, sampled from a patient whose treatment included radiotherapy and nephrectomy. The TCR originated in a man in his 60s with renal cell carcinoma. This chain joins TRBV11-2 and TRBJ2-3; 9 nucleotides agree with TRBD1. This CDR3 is CASSLGGQGSTDTQYF. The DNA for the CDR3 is TGTGCCAGCAGCTTAGGAGGACAGGGGTCCACAGATACGCAGTATTTT.